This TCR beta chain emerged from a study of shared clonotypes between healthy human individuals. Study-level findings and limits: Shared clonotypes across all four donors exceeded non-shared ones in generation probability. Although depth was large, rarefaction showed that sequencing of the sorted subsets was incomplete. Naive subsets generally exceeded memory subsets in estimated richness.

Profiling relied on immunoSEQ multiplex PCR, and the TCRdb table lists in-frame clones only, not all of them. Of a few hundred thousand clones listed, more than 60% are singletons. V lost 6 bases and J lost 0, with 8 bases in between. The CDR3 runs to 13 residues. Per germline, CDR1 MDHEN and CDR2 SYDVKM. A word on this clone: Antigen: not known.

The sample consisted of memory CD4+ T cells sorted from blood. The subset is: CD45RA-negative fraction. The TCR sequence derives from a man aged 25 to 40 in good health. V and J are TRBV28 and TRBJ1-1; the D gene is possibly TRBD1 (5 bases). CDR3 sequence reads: CASSQTVNTEAFF. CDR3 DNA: TGTGCCAGCAGCCAGACAGTGAACACTGAAGCTTTCTTT.